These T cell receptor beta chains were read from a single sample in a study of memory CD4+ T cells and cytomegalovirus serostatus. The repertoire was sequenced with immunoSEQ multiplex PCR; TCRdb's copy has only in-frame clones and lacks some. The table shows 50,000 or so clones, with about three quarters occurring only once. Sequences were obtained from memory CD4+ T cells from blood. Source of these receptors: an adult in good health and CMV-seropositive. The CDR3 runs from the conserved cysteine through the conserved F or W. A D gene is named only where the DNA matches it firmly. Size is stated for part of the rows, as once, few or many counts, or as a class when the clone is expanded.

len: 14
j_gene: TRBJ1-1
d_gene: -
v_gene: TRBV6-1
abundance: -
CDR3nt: TGTGCCAGCACGAAAGGGGATTTGAACACTGAAGCTTTCTTT
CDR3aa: CASTKGDLNTEAFF

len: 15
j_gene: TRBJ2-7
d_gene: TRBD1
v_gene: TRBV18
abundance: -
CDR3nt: TGTGCCAGCTCGCTTTCGACAGGGGCGGTAGGGGAGCAGTACTTC
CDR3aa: CASSLSTGAVGEQYF

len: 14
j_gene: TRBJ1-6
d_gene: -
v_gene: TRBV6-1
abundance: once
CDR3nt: TGTGCCAGCAAGATAAGCTCCTATAATTCACCCCTCCACTTT
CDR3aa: CASKISSYNSPLHF

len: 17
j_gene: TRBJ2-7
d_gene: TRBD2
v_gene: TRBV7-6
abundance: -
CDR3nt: TGTGCCAGCAGCCCACAGCCCCCAACGGGAGGCCCGTACGAGCAGTACTTC
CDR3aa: CASSPQPPTGGPYEQYF

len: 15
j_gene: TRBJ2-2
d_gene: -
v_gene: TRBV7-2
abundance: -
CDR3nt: TGTGCCAGCAGCCGGGGGACTCTGAACACCGGGGAGCTGTTTTTT
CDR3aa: CASSRGTLNTGELFF

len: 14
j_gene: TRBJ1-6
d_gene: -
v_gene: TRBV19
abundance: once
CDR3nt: TGTGCCAGTAGTATAGGTGGCAATGGCTCACCCCTCCACTTT
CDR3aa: CASSIGGNGSPLHF

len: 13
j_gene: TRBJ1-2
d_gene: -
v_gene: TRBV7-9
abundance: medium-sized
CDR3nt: TGTGCCAGCAGCCTACAGGAGAACTATGGCTACACCTTC
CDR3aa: CASSLQENYGYTF

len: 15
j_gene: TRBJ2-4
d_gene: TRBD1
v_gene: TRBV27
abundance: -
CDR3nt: TGTGCCAGCAGTGAGACAGGGACACACAAAAACATTCAGTACTTC
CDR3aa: CASSETGTHKNIQYF

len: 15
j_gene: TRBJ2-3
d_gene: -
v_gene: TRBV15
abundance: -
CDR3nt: TGTGCCACCAGCTTCGGGCGGGGCAGCACAGATACGCAGTATTTT
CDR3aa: CATSFGRGSTDTQYF

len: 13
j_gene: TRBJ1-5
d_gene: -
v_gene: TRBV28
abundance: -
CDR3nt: TGTGCCAGCAGTTCGACGGGAGGTCAGCCCCAGCATTTT
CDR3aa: CASSSTGGQPQHF

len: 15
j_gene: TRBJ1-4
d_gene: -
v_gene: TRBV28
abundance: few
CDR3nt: TGTGCCAGCAGTTCGGTGCACCTCACCAATGAAAAACTGTTTTTT
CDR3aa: CASSSVHLTNEKLFF

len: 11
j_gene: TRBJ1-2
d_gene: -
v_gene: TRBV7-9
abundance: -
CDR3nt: TGTGCCAGCAGCCGGGGGGATGGCTACACCTTC
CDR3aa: CASSRGDGYTF

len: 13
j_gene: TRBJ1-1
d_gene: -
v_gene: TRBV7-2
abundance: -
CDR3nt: TGTGCCAGCAGCTCCGCCGCCCAGGGGCCAGCTTTCTTT
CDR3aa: CASSSAAQGPAFF

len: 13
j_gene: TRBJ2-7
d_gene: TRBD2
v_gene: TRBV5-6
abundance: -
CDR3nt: TGTGCCAGCAGACGCGGGGGGGGAAGCGAGCAGTACTTC
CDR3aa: CASRRGGGSEQYF

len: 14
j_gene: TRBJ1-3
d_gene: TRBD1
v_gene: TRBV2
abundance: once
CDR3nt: TGTGCCAGCAGTTCAGGGGGGTCCGGAAACACCATATATTTT
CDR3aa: CASSSGGSGNTIYF

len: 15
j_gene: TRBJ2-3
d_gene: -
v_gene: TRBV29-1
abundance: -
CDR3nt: TGCAGCGTGGAGGGACAGCCCGAGCCGGGCGATACGCAGTATTTT
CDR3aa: CSVEGQPEPGDTQYF